This is a list of T cell receptor beta chains from one sample in a study of T cell responses to AZD1222 COVID-19 vaccine. The table came from immunoSEQ multiplex PCR; TCRdb's copy has only in-frame clones and leaves some out. This table holds about 140,000 clones, 85% to 95% found once. The sample consisted of peripheral blood, taken on day 0 of MenACWY control vaccination. The origin of the receptors is an adult in good health. Both conserved end residues are part of each CDR3. Each record gives: V gene, D gene, J gene, CDR3 protein, CDR3 DNA. The D gene is left open where the match is weak.

v_gene: TRBV28; d_gene: TRBD2; j_gene: TRBJ2-1; CDR3aa: CASSLFPSGRYNEQFF; CDR3nt: TGTGCCAGCAGTTTATTTCCTAGCGGGAGGTACAATGAGCAGTTCTTC
v_gene: TRBV6-5; d_gene: TRBD1; j_gene: TRBJ2-3; CDR3aa: CASIRDRVIDTQYF; CDR3nt: TGTGCCAGCATCCGGGACAGGGTTATCGATACGCAGTATTTT
v_gene: TRBV4-1; d_gene: -; j_gene: TRBJ1-5; CDR3aa: CASSQGQHGNQPQHF; CDR3nt: TGCGCCAGCAGCCAAGGGCAACACGGCAATCAGCCCCAGCATTTT
v_gene: TRBV28; d_gene: TRBD1; j_gene: TRBJ2-7; CDR3aa: CASSSGTGTYEQYF; CDR3nt: TGTGCCAGCAGTTCCGGGACAGGGACCTACGAGCAGTACTTC
v_gene: TRBV7-2; d_gene: -; j_gene: TRBJ1-6; CDR3aa: CASSLGNSPLHF; CDR3nt: TGTGCCAGCAGCTTAGGGAATTCACCCCTCCACTTT
v_gene: TRBV9; d_gene: -; j_gene: TRBJ2-1; CDR3aa: CASSGLLVGAEQFF; CDR3nt: TGTGCCAGCAGCGGGTTACTAGTTGGGGCTGAGCAGTTCTTC
v_gene: TRBV5-1; d_gene: TRBD1; j_gene: TRBJ1-2; CDR3aa: CASSSRTGATIYGYTF; CDR3nt: TGCGCCAGCAGCTCTAGGACAGGGGCGACGATCTATGGCTACACCTTC
v_gene: TRBV4-1; d_gene: TRBD1; j_gene: TRBJ1-4; CDR3aa: CASSQGTGDNEKLFF; CDR3nt: TGCGCCAGCAGCCAAGGGACAGGGGATAATGAAAAACTGTTTTTT
v_gene: TRBV23-1; d_gene: -; j_gene: TRBJ1-2; CDR3aa: CASSQPRGAGASYTF; CDR3nt: TGCGCCAGCAGTCAACCTCGGGGGGCGGGAGCCAGCTACACCTTC
v_gene: TRBV19; d_gene: -; j_gene: TRBJ1-2; CDR3aa: CASSIGGLSGYTF; CDR3nt: TGTGCCAGTAGTATAGGGGGGCTTAGCGGCTACACCTTC
v_gene: TRBV5-1; d_gene: TRBD2; j_gene: TRBJ2-7; CDR3aa: CASSPGTSGSLWDEQYF; CDR3nt: TGCGCCAGCAGCCCCGGGACTAGCGGGAGTTTGTGGGACGAGCAGTACTTC
v_gene: TRBV18; d_gene: TRBD1; j_gene: TRBJ1-2; CDR3aa: CASSPPDRGRTGYTF; CDR3nt: TGTGCCAGCTCACCACCAGACAGGGGAAGAACGGGCTACACCTTC
v_gene: TRBV7-9; d_gene: TRBD1; j_gene: TRBJ1-5; CDR3aa: CASSLGTGINQPQHF; CDR3nt: TGTGCCAGCAGCTTAGGGACAGGGATCAATCAGCCCCAGCATTTT
v_gene: TRBV6-4; d_gene: TRBD1; j_gene: TRBJ1-3; CDR3aa: CASSDWDRGPPHSGNTIYF; CDR3nt: TGTGCCAGCAGTGACTGGGACAGGGGACCACCTCACTCTGGAAACACCATATATTTT
v_gene: TRBV5-4; d_gene: -; j_gene: TRBJ2-3; CDR3aa: CASSPYRADTQYF; CDR3nt: TGTGCCAGCAGCCCATATAGGGCAGATACGCAGTATTTT
v_gene: TRBV9; d_gene: -; j_gene: TRBJ1-4; CDR3aa: CASSVGEGEKLFF; CDR3nt: TGTGCCAGCAGCGTAGGGGAGGGCGAAAAACTGTTTTTT
v_gene: TRBV30; d_gene: -; j_gene: TRBJ1-2; CDR3aa: CAWKWGYTF; CDR3nt: TGTGCCTGGAAATGGGGCTACACCTTC
v_gene: TRBV7-3; d_gene: TRBD2; j_gene: TRBJ2-3; CDR3aa: CASSLSAGTTTDTQYF; CDR3nt: TGTGCCAGCAGCTTATCCGCCGGGACTACCACAGATACGCAGTATTTT
v_gene: TRBV18; d_gene: -; j_gene: TRBJ1-5; CDR3aa: CASSDLRGQPQHF; CDR3nt: TGTGCCAGCTCAGACCTACGGGGTCAGCCCCAGCATTTT
v_gene: TRBV19; d_gene: -; j_gene: TRBJ1-5; CDR3aa: CASSSQGVGQPQHF; CDR3nt: TGTGCCAGTAGTTCCCAGGGTGTGGGTCAGCCCCAGCATTTT
v_gene: TRBV3-1/TRBV3-2; d_gene: -; j_gene: TRBJ2-4; CDR3aa: CASSLRVAKNIQYF; CDR3nt: TGTGCCAGCAGCCTCAGAGTAGCCAAAAACATTCAGTACTTC